Listed here are 6 T cell receptor beta chains from one sample, sequenced in a study of siplizumab effects on memory and regulatory T cells. Repertoires were generated with immunoSEQ multiplex PCR, while TCRdb's copy carries only in-frame clones and drops some. The table includes 75,000 to 95,000 clones, about nine tenths detected once. The sample taken for sequencing was CD4+ T cells sorted from blood. All receptors come from a human donor in good health.

The chain is built from TRBV7-9 and TRBJ2-3; D perhaps matches TRBD1 (6 bases). This CDR3 spans 13 amino acids. Germline V lookup: CDR1 SEHNR, CDR2 FQNEAQ (reference sequence). The V end was cut by 2 bases, the J end by 6 bases, with 9 bases between. CDR3 coding DNA: TGTGCCAGCAGCTTAAGGGGGTCGGATACGCAGTATTTT. As protein: CASSLRGSDTQYF. Complete variable domain (other parts from reference TRBV7-9 and TRBJ2-3): DTGVSQNPRHKITKRGQNVTFRCDPISEHNRLYWYRQTLGQGPEFLTYFQNEAQLEKSRLLSDRFSAERPKGSFSTLEIQRTEQGDSAMYLCASSLRGSDTQYFGPGTRLTVL.

The chain couples TRBV7-8 to TRBJ2-5, with TRBD2 matching over 7 bases. J was trimmed by 5 bases and V by 5 bases; bases with no gene match: 11. CDR3 length: 15 amino acids. Germline V gene sequence: CDR1 SGHVS, CDR2 FQNEAQ. The DNA of the CDR3 is TGTGCCAGCAGCCGAGGCGGAGCGGGAATGGAGACCCAGTACTTC. It codes for CASSRGGAGMETQYF.

The chain employs TRBV19 and TRBJ1-4, with D unresolved. Deletions cut 5 bases from V and 1 base from J, with 14 bases between. There are 16 residues in the CDR3. Germline CDR1 and CDR2: LNHDA and SQIVND (reference sequence). CDR3 amino acids: CASSLAGAVTNEKLFF. CDR3 bases: TGTGCCAGTAGTCTAGCAGGTGCAGTAACTAATGAAAAACTGTTTTTT.

On this clone itself: An end of the junction does not agree with germline; a read error may underlie this. The chain combines TRBV7-7 with TRBJ2-7; D is possibly TRBD2 (6 bases). The CDR3 has 13 amino acids. CDR1 SSHAT and CDR2 FNYEAQ come from the germline V gene (reference sequence). This CDR3 is CASSGGLMSEQYF. DNA for the CDR3: TGTGCTAGCAGCGGAGGGCTAATGAGCGAGCAGTACTTC.

The chain uses TRBV6-1 and TRBJ2-7; D gene ambiguous. The germline V and J ends were trimmed by 0 bases and 3 bases, with 6 bases remaining between them. Per the germline V gene, CDR1 is MNHNS and CDR2 is SASEGT. CDR3 length: 13 residues. The CDR3 region is CASSEAGLYEQYF. Here the CDR3 DNA reads TGTGCCAGCAGTGAAGCGGGTCTCTACGAGCAGTACTTC.

The CDR3 DNA follows: TGTGCCAGAATTCGACAGGAGAACACTGAAGCTTTCTTT. Translation: CARIRQENTEAFF. The V and J genes are TRBV6-5 and TRBJ1-1; D is perhaps TRBD1 (6 bases). V lost 9 bases to trimming and J lost 1 base, with 12 bases between them. Germline loops: CDR1 MNHEY, CDR2 SVGAGI. The CDR3 totals 13 residues.